The 20 T cell receptor beta chains below were found in one sample sequenced in a study of T cell repertoires in cytomegalovirus infection. These receptors have no identified antigens. MiXCR, applied by TCRdb to the reads, yields one record per CDR3 protein. This table has about 890,000 distinct CDR3 sequences, around 29% appearing once. The sequences come from cultured CD8+ T cells from PBMCs, collected from culture after CMV antigen stimulation. Every receptor here comes from a human donor in good health (CMV status not recorded). Some clones in this sample may be carry-over from other donors' samples.

This clonotype was observed a few times. The chain combines TRBV6-1 with TRBJ1-1; 10 nucleotides agree with TRBD1. The CDR3 covers 15 residues. The germline gives CDR1 MNHNS, CDR2 SASEGT. V lost 4 bases and J lost 5; bases outside the gene matches: 7. CDR3: CASSVGQGQETEAFF. The CDR3 DNA reads as TGTGCCAGCAGTGTGGGACAGGGGCAAGAAACTGAAGCTTTCTTT.

The chain is built from TRBV4-2 and TRBJ1-1; D gene ambiguous. Germline V lookup: CDR1 LGHNA, CDR2 YNFKEQ. Between the trimmed V and J ends, which lost 6 bases and 5 bases, there was a span of 7 bases. The CDR3 totals 11 residues. CDR3 protein: CASRDLTEAFF. In DNA form, the CDR3 reads TGTGCCAGCAGAGACCTTACTGAAGCTTTCTTT.

This clonotype was observed at least ten times. The V and J genes are TRBV7-9 and TRBJ1-1; the D gene is possibly TRBD1 (6 bases). The germline V gene encodes CDR1 SEHNR and CDR2 FQNEAQ (reference sequence). CDR3 length: 15 amino acids. V lost 5 bases to trimming and J lost 6 bases, with 19 bases between them. CDR3 DNA sequence: TGTGCCAGCAGCAAATATTCAGGGGATTTGGCTGAAGCTTTCTTT. This sequence encodes CASSKYSGDLAEAFF.

This clonotype occurred a few times. The rearrangement links TRBV7-9 to TRBJ2-1; D uncertain. The CDR3 runs 9 residues. Between the trimmed V and J ends, which lost 6 bases and 7 bases, there was a span of 1 base. The germline V gene encodes CDR1 SEHNR and CDR2 FQNEAQ (reference sequence). CDR3 sequence (DNA): TGTGCCAGCAGTAATGAGCAGTTCTTC. Translation: CASSNEQFF.

This chain uses TRBV7-9 with TRBJ2-1; TRBD1 matches at 10 bases. Per germline, CDR1 SEHNR and CDR2 FQNEAQ (reference sequence). Germline trimming cut 0 bases from V and 2 bases from J; bases unmatched to any gene: 1. This CDR3 contains 16 residues. The chain's CDR3 is CASSLAGQGTYNEQFF. The CDR3 region has the DNA TGTGCCAGCAGCTTAGCGGGACAGGGGACCTACAATGAGCAGTTCTTC.

V usage is TRBV6-2 or TRBV6-3 and J usage is TRBJ2-6, with a weak D call TRBD1 (6 bases). V lost 5 bases and J 4 bases, leaving 15 bases between the germline ends. The CDR3 covers 16 residues. CDR1 is MNHEY, CDR2 SVGEGT, per germline. CDR3 residues: CASSPVTGIGANVLTF. The DNA of the CDR3 is TGTGCCAGCAGTCCTGTCACAGGGATCGGGGCCAACGTCCTGACTTTC.

The chain links TRBV9 to TRBJ2-2; 8 bases line up with TRBD2. Germline V gene data show CDR1 as SGDLS and CDR2 as YYNGEE. V shed 4 bases, J shed 0 bases, and the junction held 5 bases outside the gene matches. This CDR3 contains 16 residues. This CDR3 reads CASSPRGDANTGELFF. The CDR3 nucleotides are TGTGCCAGCAGCCCGCGGGGGGACGCGAACACCGGGGAGCTGTTTTTT.

Here the CDR3 reads CSARDFGGAKNIQYF. In DNA, the CDR3 is TGCAGTGCTAGAGATTTCGGGGGAGCCAAAAACATTCAGTACTTC. The chain combines TRBV20-1 with TRBJ2-4; tentative D call: TRBD2 (6 bases). The ends were cut back, 0 bases at V and 0 bases at J, with 9 bases in the middle. Germline V CDR1 and CDR2: DFQATT, SNEGSKA (reference sequence). This CDR3 is 15 amino acids long.

The chain recombines TRBV19 with TRBJ1-2; D is perhaps TRBD1 (6 bases). Germline V gene sequence: CDR1 LNHDA, CDR2 SQIVND (reference sequence). The V end was cut by 7 bases, the J end by 8 bases, with 17 bases between. The CDR3 runs 13 residues. The chain's CDR3 is CASTQGQTIGYTF. The CDR3 DNA reads TGTGCCAGTACTCAAGGACAGACGATAGGCTACACCTTC. Together with reference TRBV19 and TRBJ1-2, the CDR3 gives the full variable domain: DGGITQSPKYLFRKEGQNVTLSCEQNLNHDAMYWYRQDPGQGLRLIYYSQIVNDFQKGDIAEGYSVSREKKESFPLTVTSAQKNPTAFYLCASTQGQTIGYTFGSGTRLTVV.

In its sample, this clonotype was seen once. The chain is built from TRBV29-1 and TRBJ2-2; D is ambiguous. The V end was cut by 0 bases, the J end by 3 bases, with 14 bases between. This CDR3 has 16 amino acids. CDR1 is SQVTM, CDR2 ANQGSEA, per germline. Here the CDR3 DNA reads TGCAGCGTTGAAGATATTGGACCCGACTACACCGGGGAGCTGTTTTTT. It codes for CSVEDIGPDYTGELFF.

As regards this clonotype: A much larger clonotype is one base distant, so this may be a read error. This sequence joins TRBV7-8 and TRBJ1-1; D gene uncertain. The CDR3 consists of 12 residues. Looked up from germline, CDR1 is SGHVS and CDR2 is FQNEAQ. CDR3 DNA: TGTACCAGCACCCGGTTGAACACTGAAGCTTTCTTT. Protein sequence: CTSTRLNTEAFF. Together with reference TRBV7-8 and TRBJ1-1, the CDR3 gives the full variable domain: GAGVSQSPRYKVAKRGQDVALRCDPISGHVSLFWYQQALGQGPEFLTYFQNEAQLDKSGLPSDRFFAERPEGSVSTLKIQRTQQEDSAVYLCTSTRLNTEAFFGQGTRLTVV.

The chain recombines TRBV19 with TRBJ2-2; D is uncertain. The CDR3 contains 14 residues. Per the germline V gene, CDR1 is LNHDA and CDR2 is SQIVND (reference sequence). V was shortened by 2 bases and J by 3 bases, with 7 bases between the two germline ends. The DNA of the CDR3 is TGTGCCAGTAGTATAAGAGGAGACACCGGGGAGCTGTTTTTT. Its protein is CASSIRGDTGELFF.

The rearrangement joins TRBV4-1 to TRBJ1-5, with D perhaps TRBD1 (5 bases). Germline V gives CDR1 MGHRA, CDR2 YSYEKL. This CDR3 is 16 amino acids long. V was clipped by 1 base and J by 0 bases, with 10 bases between them. Here the CDR3 DNA reads TGCGCCAGCAGCCAAGGGGGGGTTCTTAGCAATCAGCCCCAGCATTTT. Amino acid sequence: CASSQGGVLSNQPQHF.

The V call is TRBV28, the J call TRBJ1-2; D possibly corresponds to TRBD1 (6 bases). V lost 8 bases and J lost 4, with 20 bases in between. Looked up from germline, CDR1 is MDHEN and CDR2 is SYDVKM. CDR3 size: 15 residues. CDR3 sequence (DNA): TGTGCCAGCGCCCCGGGGACACTATTAAGCTATGGCTACACCTTC. As protein: CASAPGTLLSYGYTF.

The genes are TRBV2 and TRBJ2-7; possibly TRBD1 for D (6 bases). Germline V lookup: CDR1 SNHLY, CDR2 FYNNEI. The V end was cut by 4 bases, the J end by 4 bases, with 14 bases between. The CDR3 is 14 residues long. CDR3 DNA: TGTGCCAGCAGTGCTCCAGGGGTCGGGTACGAGCAGTACTTC. Residues: CASSAPGVGYEQYF.

The CDR3 loop is CASSQIREGDTQYF. DNA for the CDR3: TGCGCCAGCAGTCAGATCAGGGAGGGGGATACGCAGTATTTT. The V and J genes are TRBV23-1 and TRBJ2-3, with 7 bases fitting TRBD2. TRBV23-1 is designated an ORF whose function remains uncertain. The length of the CDR3 is 14 residues. The V and J ends lost 3 bases and 6 bases, in that order; junction bases with no gene match: 6.

Many counts were recorded for this clonotype. The chain links TRBV7-2 to TRBJ1-3; D is perhaps TRBD1 (6 bases). There are 17 residues in the CDR3. The V and J ends lost 2 bases and 0 bases respectively, with 14 bases between them. From germline, CDR1 is SGHTA and CDR2 FQGNSA. CDR3 coding DNA: TGTGCCAGCAGCTTAAACACCGGGGGCAGCTCTGGAAACACCATATATTTT. Amino acids: CASSLNTGGSSGNTIYF. Variable domain in full (rest from reference TRBV7-2 and TRBJ1-3): GAGVSQSPSNKVTEKGKDVELRCDPISGHTALYWYRQSLGQGLEFLIYFQGNSAPDKSGLPSDRFSAERTGGSVSTLTIQRTQQEDSAVYLCASSLNTGGSSGNTIYFGEGSWLTVV.

This clonotype occurred many times. The chain joins TRBV7-9 to TRBJ2-2, with TRBD1 matching over 7 bases. The CDR3 extends over 17 amino acids. Germline V gene lookup returns CDR1 SEHNR and CDR2 FQNEAQ (reference sequence). The ends lost 5 bases at V and 0 bases at J; junction bases unmatched: 9. CDR3 amino acids: CASSPSGTGANTGELFF. The DNA for the CDR3 is TGTGCCAGCAGCCCAAGCGGAACAGGGGCGAACACCGGGGAGCTGTTTTTT. The full variable domain, its missing parts supplied by reference TRBV7-9 and TRBJ2-2, is DTGVSQNPRHKITKRGQNVTFRCDPISEHNRLYWYRQTLGQGPEFLTYFQNEAQLEKSRLLSDRFSAERPKGSFSTLEIQRTEQGDSAMYLCASSPSGTGANTGELFFGEGSRLTVL.

The table lists this clonotype with a few counts. This sequence joins TRBV27 and TRBJ2-2, with 9 bases lining up with TRBD1. Germline CDR1 and CDR2: MNHEY and SMNVEV (reference sequence). V shed 8 bases and J 7 bases; nucleotides not matched to a gene: 11. The CDR3 consists of 15 residues. The CDR3 DNA is TGTGCCAGCTGCGCGGACAGGGGACGTCACGGGGAGCTGTTTTTT. Translated, it gives CASCADRGRHGELFF.

V gene TRBV25-1 combines with J gene TRBJ1-2, with no clear D. There are 13 residues in the CDR3. CDR1 MGHDK and CDR2 SYGVNS come from the germline V gene. The V end was cut by 4 bases, the J end by 2 bases, with 8 bases between. Here the CDR3 DNA reads TGTGCCAGCAGTGGGGGAGAGAACTATGGCTACACCTTC. This sequence encodes CASSGGENYGYTF.